These 3 T cell receptor beta chains share one sample of origin, sequenced in a study of spatial heterogeneity in lung cancer. Overall study findings and caveats: Tracking of tumor mutation counts was seen in expanded intratumoral alpha and beta TCR counts.

These receptors are not linked to any known antigen. Time point denoted: sample taken at primary tumor resection. TCRdb ran MiXCR on the 5' RACE reads and lists one entry per CDR3 protein. Among 8,000 to 10,000 distinct CDR3 sequences listed, 14% were seen once. The source material was lung tumor tissue, sampled at surgery. The receptors here all came from a male donor with early-stage non-small cell lung cancer.

As regards this clonotype: This beta chain is an unintended read in a library built for alpha chains; its size means little. The rearrangement uses TRBV7-9 and TRBJ2-4; D gene unclear. The CDR3 loop spans 14 amino acids. Germline V CDR1 and CDR2: SEHNR, FQNEAQ (reference sequence). Trimming shortened V by 2 bases and J by 4 bases, and 9 bases separated the two germline ends. The CDR3 loop is CASSLLRGKNIQYF. In DNA form, the CDR3 reads TGTGCCAGCAGCTTACTAAGAGGAAAAAACATTCAGTACTTC.

This clonotype was found many times. Found in a library prepared for alpha chains, this beta chain is an off-target read, and its abundance has little meaning. V and J are TRBV7-2 and TRBJ1-1; 7 bases fit TRBD1. The germline V gene encodes CDR1 SGHTA and CDR2 FQGNSA. J gave up 3 bases and V 5 bases, and 6 bases lay outside the gene matches. The CDR3 contains 14 residues. CDR3 sequence (DNA): TGTGCCAGCAGCCAGATCAGGGGGTACACTGAAGCTTTCTTT. Translated, it gives CASSQIRGYTEAFF. Full variable domain (missing parts from reference TRBV7-2 and TRBJ1-1): GAGVSQSPSNKVTEKGKDVELRCDPISGHTALYWYRQSLGQGLEFLIYFQGNSAPDKSGLPSDRFSAERTGGSVSTLTIQRTQQEDSAVYLCASSQIRGYTEAFFGQGTRLTVV.

This clonotype has a count of ten or more. This beta chain is an unintended read in a library built for alpha chains; its size means little. V and J are TRBV2 and TRBJ2-5, with TRBD1 identical over 7 bases. The germline CDR1 and CDR2 sequences are SNHLY and FYNNEI. The CDR3 spans 14 residues. The V segment lost 7 bases and the J segment 5 bases; nucleotides outside the gene matches: 10. The CDR3 coding sequence is TGTGCCAGCATCTCAACAGGGGTCGTGGAGACCCAGTACTTC. Translating gives CASISTGVVETQYF.